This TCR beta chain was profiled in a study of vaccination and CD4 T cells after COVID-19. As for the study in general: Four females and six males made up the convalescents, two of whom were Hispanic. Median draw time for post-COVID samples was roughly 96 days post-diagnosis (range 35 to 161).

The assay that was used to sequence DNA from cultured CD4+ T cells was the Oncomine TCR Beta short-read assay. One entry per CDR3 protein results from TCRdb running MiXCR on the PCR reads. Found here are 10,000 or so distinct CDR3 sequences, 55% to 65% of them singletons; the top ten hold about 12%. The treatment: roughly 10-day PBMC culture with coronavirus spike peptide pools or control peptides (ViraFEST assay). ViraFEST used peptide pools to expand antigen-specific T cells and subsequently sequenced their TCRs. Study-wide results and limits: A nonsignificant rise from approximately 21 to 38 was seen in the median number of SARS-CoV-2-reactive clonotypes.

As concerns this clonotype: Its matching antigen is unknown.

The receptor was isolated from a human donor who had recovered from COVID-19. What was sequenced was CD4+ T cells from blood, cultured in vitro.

The CDR3 DNA is TGTGCCTGGAGTAGGAATTACGATTCACCCCTCCACTTT. It codes for CAWSRNYDSPLHF. The rearrangement uses TRBV30 and TRBJ1-6; D is uncertain. Between the trimmed V and J ends, which lost 2 bases and 8 bases, there was a span of 10 bases. This CDR3 is built from 13 residues. Per the germline V gene, CDR1 is GTSNPN and CDR2 is SVGIG (reference sequence).